The rows below give T cell receptor beta chains drawn from one sample of a study of blood T cell repertoires in COVID-19. Assay: immunoSEQ multiplex PCR; the TCRdb copy retains only in-frame clones and omits some. Of about 23,000 clones listed, 80% to 95% are singletons. The sample taken for sequencing was peripheral blood. Receptors were obtained from a human donor in a cohort sampled during active COVID-19. CDR3s include the opening cysteine and the closing phenylalanine or tryptophan. The D gene is left open where the match is weak. Clone size appears in some rows only: once, few, many, or a class for an expanded clone.

j_call cdr3_length d_call v_call clone_size cdr3_aa cdr3_nt
TRBJ1-4 17 . TRBV21-1 . CASSKALPGQGKEKLFF TGTGCCAGCAGCAAAGCGCTCCCCGGACAGGGGAAGGAAAAACTGTTTTTT
TRBJ2-3 14 . TRBV5-5 . CASRRQPSTDTQYF TGTGCCAGCAGAAGACAGCCCAGCACAGATACGCAGTATTTT
TRBJ1-4 13 . TRBV19 . CASSKRGLRSLFF TGTGCCAGTAGTAAACGGGGACTCCGAAGCCTGTTTTTT
TRBJ1-1 12 . TRBV5-1 . CASSLAGSEAFF TGCGCCAGCAGCTTGGCGGGGTCTGAAGCTTTCTTT
TRBJ2-1 15 TRBD1 TRBV29-1 . CSVGLQDRAYNEQFF TGCAGCGTCGGTCTTCAGGACAGGGCGTACAATGAGCAGTTCTTC
TRBJ2-3 14 . TRBV7-9 . CASSGRGSTDTQYF TGTGCCAGCAGCGGGAGAGGGAGCACAGATACGCAGTATTTT
TRBJ1-3 14 . TRBV6-5 . CASSYRSSGNTIYF TGTGCCAGCAGTTATCGGAGCTCTGGAAACACCATATATTTT
TRBJ2-3 14 . TRBV6-5 . CASSYVTDTDTQYF TGTGCCAGCAGTTACGTGACAGACACAGATACGCAGTATTTT
TRBJ1-1 14 . TRBV4-3 . CASSSQEGDTEAFF TGCGCCAGCAGCTCCCAAGAGGGGGACACTGAAGCTTTCTTT
TRBJ2-7 15 TRBD2 TRBV7-2 once CASSLSAGGLYEQYF TGTGCCAGCAGCTTATCAGCGGGGGGACTATACGAGCAGTACTTC
TRBJ2-2 14 . TRBV11-2 . CASSSYPRVGELFF TGTGCCAGCAGCTCCTACCCCCGGGTAGGGGAGCTGTTTTTT
TRBJ2-1 16 TRBD2 TRBV5-4 . CASSQAGGSSYNEQFF TGTGCCAGCAGCCAAGCGGGGGGCAGCTCCTACAATGAGCAGTTCTTC
TRBJ2-2 15 . TRBV5-1 . CASRFSGGNTGELFF TGCGCCAGCAGGTTTTCCGGGGGTAACACCGGGGAGCTGTTTTTT
TRBJ2-4 17 TRBD1 TRBV6-2/TRBV6-3 . CASSYSQDRGAKNIQYF TGTGCCAGCAGTTACTCTCAGGACAGGGGGGCCAAAAACATTCAGTACTTC
TRBJ2-3 14 . TRBV6-5 . CASKPYTEVDTQYF TGTGCCAGCAAGCCCTATACCGAGGTAGATACGCAGTATTTT
TRBJ2-7 15 TRBD2 TRBV25-1 . CASSATSGGAHEQYF TGTGCCAGCAGTGCGACTAGCGGGGGGGCCCACGAGCAGTACTTC
TRBJ1-1 14 . TRBV10-3 . CAISKGGRGTEAFF TGTGCCATCAGTAAAGGGGGTAGAGGCACTGAAGCTTTCTTT
TRBJ2-3 15 . TRBV11-3 . CASSLGALSGDTQYF TGTGCCAGCAGCTTAGGGGCTCTCTCAGGGGATACGCAGTATTTT
TRBJ2-1 17 TRBD2 TRBV5-1 . CASSTGTSGGAVDEQFF TGCGCCAGCAGCACAGGGACTAGCGGGGGGGCCGTCGATGAGCAGTTCTTC
TRBJ2-2 15 . TRBV7-2 . CASSLGGGRTGELFF TGTGCCAGCAGCTTAGGGGGGGGGCGTACCGGGGAGCTGTTTTTT
TRBJ2-2 14 TRBD2 TRBV7-8 . CASRSRTSSGELFF TGTGCCAGCAGATCGCGGACTAGCTCTGGGGAGCTGTTTTTT
TRBJ1-2 14 . TRBV18 once CASSPTRHRDGYTF TGTGCCAGCTCACCTACTCGTCACAGGGATGGCTACACCTTC
TRBJ1-2 13 . TRBV11-2 few CASSRDGLYGYTF TGTGCCAGCTCCCGAGACGGACTCTATGGCTACACCTTC
TRBJ2-3 15 TRBD1 TRBV29-1 . CSVARGTGGTDTQYF TGCAGCGTTGCCCGGGGTACAGGGGGCACAGATACGCAGTATTTT
TRBJ2-7 13 . TRBV4-3 . CASSQARGYEQYF TGCGCCAGCAGCCAAGCCCGCGGCTACGAGCAGTACTTC
TRBJ2-5 15 TRBD1 TRBV25-1 once CASRGDRSYQETQYF TGTGCCAGCAGAGGGGACAGAAGCTACCAAGAGACCCAGTACTTC
TRBJ1-1 14 . TRBV5-1 . CASSLMGAGTEAFF TGCGCCAGCAGCTTAATGGGGGCCGGGACTGAAGCTTTCTTT
TRBJ2-3 15 . TRBV11-3 . CASSPAGHGTDTQYF TGTGCCAGCAGCCCCGCCGGACACGGAACAGATACGCAGTATTTT
TRBJ2-5 13 TRBD1 TRBV15 . CATRRGLGETQYF TGTGCCACCAGGAGGGGGCTTGGGGAGACCCAGTACTTC
TRBJ2-7 17 TRBD1 TRBV4-2 . CASSHDPGDRVTYEQYF TGTGCCAGCAGCCATGACCCGGGTGACAGGGTCACCTACGAGCAGTACTTC
TRBJ1-2 15 . TRBV3-1/TRBV3-2 few CASSQAGNRNYGYTF TGTGCCAGCAGCCAAGCAGGGAACCGTAACTATGGCTACACCTTC
TRBJ1-2 15 . TRBV6-2/TRBV6-3 . CASSPRGGPVYGYTF TGTGCCAGCAGCCCGAGGGGGGGGCCCGTCTATGGCTACACCTTC
TRBJ1-1 15 . TRBV5-8 few CANPGSGGTNTEAFF TGTGCCAACCCGGGCTCGGGGGGAACGAACACTGAAGCTTTCTTT
TRBJ1-1 15 . TRBV5-4 . CASSEDNFMNTEAFF TGTGCCAGCAGCGAGGACAATTTTATGAACACTGAAGCTTTCTTT
TRBJ2-1 15 TRBD2 TRBV19 once CASSIGTSGGNEQFF TGTGCCAGTAGTATTGGGACTAGCGGCGGTAATGAGCAGTTCTTC
TRBJ1-6 14 . TRBV19 . CASSDQGRRATLHF TGTGCCAGTAGTGATCAGGGGCGTCGGGCAACCCTCCACTTT
TRBJ1-2 15 TRBD1 TRBV6-5 . CASRADAGTGGGYTF TGTGCCAGCAGAGCCGACGCCGGGACAGGGGGTGGCTACACCTTC
TRBJ2-5 15 TRBD2 TRBV6-5 . CASSTGGGSQETQYF TGTGCCAGCTCTACCGGGGGGGGATCTCAAGAGACCCAGTACTTC
TRBJ1-3 20 TRBD1 TRBV2 . CASSVRSSWATGGTGNTIYF TGTGCCAGCAGTGTCCGTTCGTCTTGGGCTACAGGGGGAACTGGAAACACCATATATTTT
TRBJ1-1 16 . TRBV18 . CASSHQTGASGTEAFF TGTGCCAGCTCACACCAGACAGGAGCGTCGGGCACTGAAGCTTTCTTT
TRBJ1-2 13 TRBD1 TRBV3-1/TRBV3-2 few CASSLDRGDGYTF TGTGCCAGCAGCCTCGACAGGGGGGATGGCTACACCTTC
TRBJ2-7 15 TRBD1 TRBV18 . CASSNTGTGSGEQYF TGTGCCAGCTCAAATACCGGGACAGGGTCGGGGGAGCAGTACTTC